These T cell receptor beta chains were read from a single sample in a study of blood T cells in healthy people across ages. TCRdb fed the 5' RACE reads into MiXCR, producing one record per CDR3 protein. The profile shows about 900,000 distinct CDR3 sequences, around 49% of them singletons. The sample was blood. The receptors originated from a man under 40 in good health. The CDR3 runs from the conserved cysteine through the conserved F or W. The D gene is left open where the match is weak. Not every row has a clone size; where given, it reads once, few, many or a size class.

abundance	d_gene	v_gene	j_gene	CDR3aa	CDR3nt
few	TRBD1	TRBV29-1	TRBJ2-7	CSVEGAGGIEQYF	TGCAGCGTCGAGGGGGCAGGTGGGATCGAGCAGTACTTC
few	NA	TRBV6-1	TRBJ2-1	CASLWGINEQFF	TGTGCCAGCCTCTGGGGGATCAATGAGCAGTTCTTC
many	NA	TRBV10-3	TRBJ1-6	CATSTESSYNSPLHF	TGTGCCACCTCAACAGAAAGCTCCTATAATTCACCCCTCCACTTT
few	TRBD2	TRBV7-2	TRBJ2-1	CASSYRLAGGHDEQFF	TGTGCCAGCAGCTACAGACTAGCGGGGGGGCATGATGAGCAGTTCTTC
NA	TRBD2	TRBV28	TRBJ2-7	CASSPRPGGRGYEQYF	TGTGCCAGCAGTCCACGTCCAGGCGGGAGGGGATACGAGCAGTACTTC
NA	NA	TRBV27	TRBJ2-1	CASSLTGIYEQFF	TGTGCCAGCAGTTTAACAGGGATCTATGAGCAGTTCTTC
NA	NA	TRBV9	TRBJ2-1	CASSVLGSYNEQFF	TGTGCCAGCAGCGTATTAGGCTCCTACAATGAGCAGTTCTTC
few	TRBD2	TRBV4-2	TRBJ2-1	CASSQDPGGGGFDEQFF	TGTGCCAGCAGCCAAGATCCCGGCGGGGGGGGTTTCGATGAGCAGTTCTTC
NA	NA	TRBV30	TRBJ1-2	CACTRSNYGYTF	TGTGCCTGCACAAGATCTAACTATGGCTACACCTTC
NA	NA	TRBV12-3/TRBV12-4	TRBJ2-2	CASRPNTRELFF	TGTGCCAGCAGACCGAACACCAGGGAGCTGTTTTTT
once	NA	TRBV12-3/TRBV12-4	TRBJ2-7	CASRGLQGEQYF	TGTGCCAGCAGGGGGCTTCAAGGCGAGCAGTACTTC
NA	NA	TRBV12-3/TRBV12-4	TRBJ1-6	CASRPRSDGTYNSPLHF	TGTGCCAGCAGGCCCAGGTCGGACGGGACCTATAATTCACCCCTCCACTTT
NA	NA	TRBV20-1	TRBJ1-6	CSASMDTNSPLHF	TGCAGTGCTAGTATGGACACAAATTCACCCCTCCACTTT
NA	NA	TRBV7-9	TRBJ2-2	CASSLGDTITGELFF	TGTGCCAGCAGCTTAGGGGATACGATCACCGGGGAGCTGTTTTTT
once	TRBD1	TRBV5-1	TRBJ2-2	CASSLSGTGNTGELFF	TGCGCCAGCAGCTTGAGTGGGACAGGAAACACCGGGGAGCTGTTTTTT
few	NA	TRBV29-1	TRBJ2-1	CSGYRGGGNEQFF	TGCAGCGGGTACAGGGGAGGAGGCAATGAGCAGTTCTTC
once	TRBD1	TRBV6-5	TRBJ1-1	CASSYRNRGGTEAFF	TGTGCCAGCAGTTACCGAAACAGGGGAGGGACTGAAGCTTTCTTT
few	NA	TRBV5-1	TRBJ1-2	CASSLGPLGTTNYGYTF	TGCGCCAGCAGCTTGGGCCCTTTAGGGACGACTAACTATGGCTACACCTTC
NA	TRBD2	TRBV10-3	TRBJ2-2	CAIRAGLADHTGELFF	TGTGCCATCAGAGCGGGACTAGCGGACCACACCGGGGAGCTGTTTTTT